Listed here is a single T cell receptor beta chain. Its matching antigen is unknown. The source of the sample is a study of beta chain features in type 1 diabetes. Study context: Patients looked much like healthy donors when it came to age, gender and cell yields. General study results and limits: Amplification by PCR could prefer shorter templates, with the same effect in patients and controls. There was a moderate but significant shortening of TCRB CDR3s in all four CD4+ subsets of Type 1 diabetes patients.

The isolated RNA, all of it, was reverse transcribed, so expressed TCRB transcripts were what got sequenced. The study sequenced naive, central memory and regulatory T cell samples to an average of around 3.4 million reads. Data came from immunoSEQ multiplex PCR; TCRdb stores just in-frame clones and leaves some out. The data show hundreds of thousands of clones, approximately 10% seen once. The CDR3 is 16 residues long. The V gene lost 1 base and the J gene lost 5 bases, with 17 bases spanning the gap. Per the germline V gene, CDR1 is LGHNA and CDR2 is YNFKEQ. Input material: naive CD4+ T cells from blood. This TCR was sampled from a woman between 18 and 29 years old in good health. This rearrangement joins TRBV4-2 to TRBJ2-5; D may be TRBD2 (7 bases). In DNA, the CDR3 is TGTGCCAGCAGCCAAGTGTATGCGGGGGCGTCGGAGACCCAGTACTTC. It codes for CASSQVYAGASETQYF.